The 10 T cell receptor beta chains below all came from one sample that was sequenced in a study of blood T cell repertoires in COVID-19. Clones were read by immunoSEQ multiplex PCR, and TCRdb kept only the in-frame ones, dropping some. Here the sample spans under 300,000 clones, 84% being singletons. The sequenced sample was peripheral blood. The source of these receptors is a woman in her 40s who had recovered from COVID-19.

The chain is built from TRBV18 and TRBJ1-4, with a weak D call TRBD1 (6 bases). This CDR3 region has 17 residues. Germline-derived CDR1 and CDR2 are KGHSH and LQKENI. The V and J ends lost 6 bases and 6 bases respectively, with 23 bases between them. CDR3 amino acids: CASSPTSIGQPDEKLFF. The DNA of the CDR3 is TGTGCCAGCTCCCCCACCTCTATAGGACAGCCCGATGAAAAACTGTTTTTT.

Comment on this clone: At one boundary the junction diverges from the germline segment, which might be a read error. This chain connects TRBV7-7 to TRBJ1-5; tentative D call: TRBD1 (6 bases). The CDR3 has 13 amino acids. Germline CDR1 is SSHAT and CDR2 is FNYEAQ (reference sequence). The CDR3 region is CASSSGVNQPQHF. The CDR3 DNA reads TGTGCTAGCAGCTCAGGGGTCAATCAGCCCCAGCATTTT.

The V gene is TRBV11-2, the J gene TRBJ2-7; 10 positions match TRBD1. V dropped 4 bases and J dropped 7; count of bases not matched to a gene: 7. The germline CDR1 and CDR2 sequences are SGHAT and FQNNGV. This CDR3 is built from 14 residues. DNA for the CDR3: TGTGCCAGCAGCTGGGGGGACAGGGGCGGGGAGCAGTACTTC. This sequence encodes CASSWGDRGGEQYF.

The chain links TRBV5-4 to TRBJ2-5; TRBD1 might be the D (6 bases). CDR3 length: 15 residues. The ends were cut back, 4 bases at V and 5 bases at J, with 18 bases in the middle. Germline V gives CDR1 SGHNT, CDR2 YYREEE (reference sequence). The CDR3 region is CASSTFDRLGETQYF. The CDR3 DNA reads as TGTGCCAGCAGCACTTTCGACAGGTTAGGGGAGACCCAGTACTTC.

The rearrangement joins TRBV11-2 to TRBJ2-1; the match to TRBD1 covers 12 bases. V lost 5 bases and J lost 7; bases outside the gene matches: 15. Per germline, CDR1 SGHAT and CDR2 FQNNGV. There are 18 residues in the CDR3. CDR3 DNA: TGTGCCAGCAGCCCGAATCCGGGACAGGGGGCGAGTGGTAATGAGCAGTTCTTC. Translation gives CASSPNPGQGASGNEQFF.

In its sample, this clone was seen a few times. This sequence joins TRBV11-3 and TRBJ2-7; D is perhaps TRBD2 (6 bases). CDR1 and CDR2 from the germline V gene are SGHNT and YENEEA. The CDR3 length is 16 residues. V lost 7 bases to trimming and J lost 2 bases, with 21 bases between them. This CDR3 is CASTQGWRADTYEQYF. In nucleotides, the CDR3 is TGTGCCAGCACTCAAGGGTGGAGGGCAGATACCTACGAGCAGTACTTC.

The chain couples TRBV30 to TRBJ1-2; TRBD1 aligns across 8 bases. The V gene end was trimmed by 4 bases and the J gene end by 13 bases; junction bases not matched to a gene: 11. The length of the CDR3 is 12 residues. The V gene's germline CDR1 is GTSNPN and CDR2 SVGIG (reference sequence). The CDR3 coding sequence is TGTGCCTGGACGTCCGGACAGGGCCCCTGCACCTTC. It specifies CAWTSGQGPCTF.

CDR3 sequence (DNA): TGTGCCAGTAGTGACCGGGACAACTCTGGAAACACCATATATTTT. It is translated as CASSDRDNSGNTIYF. This chain uses TRBV19 with TRBJ1-3; maybe TRBD1 (6 bases). Trimming removed 5 bases from V and 0 bases from J, with 11 bases in between. The CDR3 is 15 residues long. Per the germline V gene, CDR1 is LNHDA and CDR2 is SQIVND (reference sequence).

The chain recombines TRBV19 with TRBJ2-7; possible D gene TRBD2, 6 bases. CDR3 length: 14 residues. V gave up 3 bases and J gave up 3 bases, with 12 bases separating them. CDR1 is LNHDA, CDR2 SQIVND, per germline (reference sequence). CDR3 in amino acids: CASSIRPGDYEQYF. The CDR3 nucleotides are TGTGCCAGTAGTATTCGGCCGGGGGACTACGAGCAGTACTTC.

The chain is built from TRBV18 and TRBJ2-1; tentative D call: TRBD2 (7 bases). The V gene lost 3 bases and the J gene lost 6 bases, with 18 bases spanning the gap. Germline V gene data show CDR1 as KGHSH and CDR2 as LQKENI. The CDR3 has 16 residues. CDR3 in DNA: TGTGCCAGCTCACCCATCGTAGGGGGGGCCACCAATGAGCAGTTCTTC. This translates into CASSPIVGGATNEQFF.